These 23 T cell receptor beta chains were all obtained from the same sample, sequenced in a study of early T cells in non-severe SARS-CoV-2 infection. MiXCR, applied by TCRdb to the 5' RACE reads, yields one record per CDR3 protein. The sample has about 80,000 distinct CDR3 sequences, 12% seen once; the top ten hold about 14%. This specimen was whole blood, taken at baseline. The receptors stem from an adult who was a healthcare worker with PCR-confirmed SARS-CoV-2 infection or an uninfected control (not recorded which). The donor label of this sample is uncertain.

The chain joins TRBV11-3 to TRBJ1-3, with unresolved D. CDR1 and CDR2 (germline): SGHNT, YENEEA. V lost 1 base and J lost 0, with 10 bases in between. The CDR3 is made up of 16 amino acids. CDR3 coding DNA: TGTGCCAGCAGCTTAGTACTGGAGTTCTCTGGAAACACCATATATTTT. Translation: CASSLVLEFSGNTIYF. Drawing the rest from reference TRBV11-3 and TRBJ1-3, the complete variable domain is EAGVVQSPRYKIIEKKQPVAFWCNPISGHNTLYWYLQNLGQGPELLIRYENEEAVDDSQLPKDRFSAERLKGVDSTLKIQPAELGDSAVYLCASSLVLEFSGNTIYFGEGSWLTVV.

This clonotype has more than one count but fewer than ten. The chain uses TRBV27 and TRBJ2-1; the match to TRBD2 covers 10 bases. This CDR3 region has 16 residues. In germline, CDR1 is MNHEY, CDR2 SMNVEV (reference sequence). Trimming removed 1 base from V and 7 bases from J; junction bases left unmatched: 7. CDR3 sequence reads: CASSLWSSGRANEQFF. In DNA, the CDR3 is TGTGCCAGCAGTTTATGGTCCAGCGGGAGGGCGAATGAGCAGTTCTTC.

This clonotype has at least ten counts. The chain combines TRBV6-1 with TRBJ1-2; the D gene is possibly TRBD1 (5 bases). V lost 3 bases and J 0 bases, leaving 11 bases between the germline ends. This CDR3 is built from 15 residues. Germline assignment: CDR1 MNHNS and CDR2 SASEGT. The chain's CDR3 is CASSDEGKTNYGYTF. The CDR3 coding sequence is TGTGCCAGCAGTGATGAGGGGAAGACTAACTATGGCTACACCTTC.

Remarks on this clonotype: With a much larger clone just one base away, this may be a read error. V is TRBV12-3 or TRBV12-4 and J is TRBJ1-2; D is possibly TRBD1 (5 bases). Between the trimmed V and J ends, which lost 5 bases and 8 bases, there was a span of 9 bases. The CDR3 length is 11 residues. CDR3 sequence: CASSTGLGYTF. Here the CDR3 DNA reads TGTGCCAGCAGTACGGGGCTCGGCTACACCTTC.

J is TRBJ2-5 and V is TRBV29-1, with unresolved D. The V and J ends lost 7 bases and 4 bases respectively, with 7 bases between them. There are 10 residues in the CDR3. Germline values: CDR1 SQVTM, CDR2 ANQGSEA. For the CDR3, the DNA is TGCAGCGGCGCCACAGAGACCCAGTACTTC. This codes for CSGATETQYF.

This clonotype was observed a few times. The rearrangement links TRBV12-3 or TRBV12-4 to TRBJ2-7; D call uncertain. The CDR3 spans 12 residues. V gave up 6 bases and J gave up 3 bases, with 9 bases separating them. CDR3 DNA sequence: TGTGCCAGCAGATCCAGCAGCTACGAGCAGTACTTC. It specifies CASRSSSYEQYF.

This clonotype appeared a few times. The chain couples TRBV14 to TRBJ1-2; D uncertain. The ends were cut back, 4 bases at V and 4 bases at J, with 13 bases in the middle. The germline gives CDR1 SGHDN, CDR2 FVKESK. This CDR3 has 14 amino acids. The CDR3 coding sequence is TGTGCCAGCAGCCTGAGAGGGATGGGCTATGGCTACACCTTC. Translated, it gives CASSLRGMGYGYTF.

This clonotype was recorded a few times. The chain carries TRBV18 and TRBJ1-2, with unresolved D. The length of the CDR3 is 18 residues. Trimming cost V 2 bases and J 1 base, with 20 bases left between them. Germline values: CDR1 KGHSH, CDR2 LQKENI. The CDR3 is CASSPDNLTPRNNYGYTF. CDR3 nucleotide sequence: TGTGCCAGCTCACCAGATAACTTGACACCCCGTAATAACTATGGCTACACCTTC. Full variable domain (remainder filled in from reference TRBV18 and TRBJ1-2): NAGVMQNPRHLVRRRGQEARLRCSPMKGHSHVYWYRQLPEEGLKFMVYLQKENIIDESGMPKERFSAEFPKEGPSILRIQQVVRGDSAAYFCASSPDNLTPRNNYGYTFGSGTRLTVV.

This chain uses TRBV20-1 with TRBJ2-7; 8 bases fit TRBD2. This CDR3 region has 16 residues. CDR1 is DFQATT and CDR2 is SNEGSKA in the germline V gene (reference sequence). V lost 5 bases to trimming and J lost 5 bases; unmatched junction nucleotides: 17. The chain's CDR3 is CSAGHPSGGGYHEQYF. CDR3 sequence (DNA): TGCAGTGCTGGGCATCCCTCGGGCGGGGGGTACCACGAGCAGTACTTC.

The table lists this clonotype with many counts. The chain recombines TRBV10-1 with TRBJ2-3; the match to TRBD1 covers 9 bases. The CDR3 is made up of 15 amino acids. The germline gives CDR1 WNHNN, CDR2 SYGVQD (reference sequence). After removal of 4 bases from V and 6 bases from J, the junction contained 8 bases not matched to a gene. CDR3 amino acids: CASSGGQGGTDTQYF. In nucleotides, the CDR3 is TGCGCCAGCAGTGGGGGACAGGGAGGTACGGATACGCAGTATTTT.

This clonotype turned up a few times. This chain connects TRBV7-2 to TRBJ2-1; 8 nucleotides match TRBD2. The CDR3 is made up of 15 amino acids. Germline-derived CDR1 and CDR2 are SGHTA and FQGNSA. J gave up 4 bases and V 8 bases, and 10 bases lay outside the gene matches. For the CDR3, the DNA is TGTGCCAGCGGGTCGGCGGGAGGTGGGTACAATGAGCAGTTCTTC. Translated, it gives CASGSAGGGYNEQFF.

There are a few counts of this clonotype. The chain is built from TRBV25-1 and TRBJ2-7, with TRBD1 matching 8 bases. Germline CDR1 MGHDK, CDR2 SYGVNS. The trim removed 6 bases at V and 12 bases at J, leaving 10 bases unmatched. The CDR3 is 12 amino acids. This CDR3 reads CASSSGQGGLYF. As DNA, the CDR3 is TGTGCCAGCAGCTCCGGACAGGGCGGGCTGTACTTC.

This chain uses TRBV10-1 with TRBJ2-7, with 7 bases identical to TRBD2. The germline V gene has CDR1 WNHNN and CDR2 SYGVQD (reference sequence). The ends lost 3 bases at V and 3 bases at J; junction bases unmatched: 2. This CDR3 region has 13 residues. The DNA of the CDR3 is TGCGCCAGCAGTGACGGGACTATCTACGAGCAGTACTTC. Its protein is CASSDGTIYEQYF.

At least ten counts were recorded for this clonotype. V and J are TRBV20-1 and TRBJ1-6; possible D gene TRBD1, 6 bases. This CDR3 comprises 15 residues. Germline V gene sequence: CDR1 DFQATT, CDR2 SNEGSKA (reference sequence). With 7 bases removed from V and 7 bases from J, the gap between germline ends came to 20 bases. For the CDR3, the DNA is TGCAGTGTTACTGCGACGGGGGGCGTAAATTCACCCCTCCACTTT. The encoded protein is CSVTATGGVNSPLHF.

The gene calls are TRBV2 and TRBJ2-1, with 11 bases identical to TRBD2. This CDR3 has 16 amino acids. V dropped 5 bases and J dropped 2; count of bases not matched to a gene: 5. The V gene's germline CDR1 is SNHLY and CDR2 FYNNEI. The CDR3 is CASSSTSGMTYNEQFF. CDR3 in DNA: TGTGCCAGCAGTTCGACTAGCGGGATGACCTACAATGAGCAGTTCTTC.

This clonotype has just a few counts. The gene calls are TRBV6-1 and TRBJ1-1; TRBD1 matches at 9 bases. Trimming took 8 bases from V and 3 from J; bases not matched to a gene: 10. Looked up from germline, CDR1 is MNHNS and CDR2 is SASEGT. The CDR3 totals 15 residues. The CDR3 spells CASQFGGQGYTEAFF. The CDR3 DNA reads TGTGCCAGCCAATTCGGGGGACAGGGATACACTGAAGCTTTCTTT.

This clonotype was seen at least ten times. CDR3: CASSNSGGRTDTQYF. The CDR3 DNA reads TGTGCCAGCAGCAACAGCGGGGGCCGCACAGATACGCAGTATTTT. The chain employs TRBV7-3 and TRBJ2-3; TRBD2 agrees at 8 bases. J was trimmed by 1 base and V by 5 bases; bases with no gene match: 5. The CDR3 contains 15 residues. The germline CDR1 and CDR2 sequences are SGHTA and FQGTGA.

This clonotype occurred many times. V is TRBV5-4 and J is TRBJ2-1, with D perhaps TRBD2 (5 bases). Trimming took off 1 base at V and 6 bases at J, with 14 bases between the two ends. Germline lookup yields CDR1 SGHNT and CDR2 YYREEE (reference sequence). This CDR3 contains 15 residues. CDR3 sequence (DNA): TGTGCCAGCAGCTTGTTGAGCAGCGCGGGCAATGAGCAGTTCTTC. It codes for CASSLLSSAGNEQFF.

This clonotype was seen more than once but under ten times. The rearrangement joins TRBV5-1 to TRBJ1-1; D ambiguous. The germline V gene encodes CDR1 SGHRS and CDR2 YFSETQ. The CDR3 has 15 amino acids. Between the trimmed V and J ends, which lost 0 bases and 3 bases, there was a span of 12 bases. The CDR3 here is CASSLAGGSYTEAFF. The CDR3 nucleotides read TGCGCCAGCAGCTTGGCGGGAGGGTCGTACACTGAAGCTTTCTTT.

This clonotype came up many times. This chain's CDR3 is CASSFSRTDTQYF. CDR3 nucleotides: TGTGCCAGCAGCTTTAGTAGAACAGATACGCAGTATTTT. The chain carries TRBV5-6 and TRBJ2-3; D is undetermined. The V end lost 2 bases, the J end lost 3 bases, and 7 bases lay between the germline ends. CDR3 length: 13 amino acids. The germline V gene has CDR1 SGHDT and CDR2 YYEEEE. Full variable domain (rest looked up from reference TRBV5-6 and TRBJ2-3): DAGVTQSPTHLIKTRGQQVTLRCSPKSGHDTVSWYQQALGQGPQFIFQYYEEEERQRGNFPDRFSGHQFPNYSSELNVNALLLGDSALYLCASSFSRTDTQYFGPGTRLTVL.

The sample holds a few counts of this clonotype. The rearrangement links TRBV5-6 to TRBJ1-4; TRBD1 agrees at 8 bases. J lost 3 bases, V lost 1 base, and 5 bases had no gene match. The length of the CDR3 is 16 residues. CDR1 is SGHDT, CDR2 YYEEEE, per germline. The CDR3 loop is CASSLLADRANEKLFF. The CDR3 DNA sequence: TGTGCCAGCAGCTTGCTTGCGGACAGGGCTAATGAAAAACTGTTTTTT.

This clonotype has a count of ten or more. The chain uses TRBV5-1 and TRBJ1-1, with D possibly being TRBD1 (5 bases). Germline V gene sequence: CDR1 SGHRS, CDR2 YFSETQ. The CDR3 has 15 amino acids. Trimming took off 5 bases at V and 2 bases at J, with 16 bases between the two ends. The CDR3 spells CASRQTGSPNTEAFF. The CDR3 DNA reads as TGCGCCAGCAGGCAAACAGGTTCCCCAAACACTGAAGCTTTCTTT.

A few counts support this clonotype. The CDR3 DNA follows: TGTGCCAGCAGTGAAGTGGGGCAGGGGCGGCTGGGCTACGAGCAGTACTTC. It translates to CASSEVGQGRLGYEQYF. The chain has TRBV2 and TRBJ2-7; maybe TRBD1 (6 bases). Germline loops: CDR1 SNHLY, CDR2 FYNNEI. This CDR3 has 17 residues. The V end was cut by 1 base, the J end by 3 bases, with 19 bases between.